A single T cell receptor (beta chain) is shown here with its context. The antigen is undetermined. With 3 bases clipped from V and 3 bases from J, the junction kept 7 bases outside the gene matches. Germline loops: CDR1 MNHEY, CDR2 SMNVEV (reference sequence). The CDR3 is 16 residues long. A few donor pairs also had unstimulated CD4+ and CD8+ naive and memory subsets sequenced. The data derive from a study of siplizumab effects on memory and regulatory T cells. Study-wide findings and caveats: The diversity of naive T cells seemed greater than that of memory cells, and their alloresponse contribution seemed major. Siplizumab, the agent tested, significantly reduced alloreactive sequences traceable to unstimulated CD4+ memory cells.

Clones were sequenced by immunoSEQ multiplex PCR, and TCRdb holds only the in-frame ones, with some missing. The profile shows tens of thousands of clones, nearly 98% of them singletons. The sample consisted of naive CD8+ T cells sorted from blood. This chain links TRBV27 with TRBJ2-3; 9 positions match TRBD2. This receptor was taken from a human donor in good health. The CDR3: CASSFNSGLATDTQYF. The CDR3 DNA is TGTGCCAGCAGTTTTAATTCGGGACTAGCTACAGATACGCAGTATTTT.